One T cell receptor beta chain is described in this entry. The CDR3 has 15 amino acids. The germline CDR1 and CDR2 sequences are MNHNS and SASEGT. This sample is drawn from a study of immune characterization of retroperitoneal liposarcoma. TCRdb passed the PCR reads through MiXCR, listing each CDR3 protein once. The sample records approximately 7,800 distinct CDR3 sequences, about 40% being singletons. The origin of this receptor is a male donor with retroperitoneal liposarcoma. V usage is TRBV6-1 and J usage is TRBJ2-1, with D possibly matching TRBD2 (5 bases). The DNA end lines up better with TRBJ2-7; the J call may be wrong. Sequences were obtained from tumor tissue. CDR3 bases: TGTGCCAGCAGACTTAGCGCCCGATCCTACAATGAGCAGTACTTC. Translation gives CASRLSARSYNEQYF.